This passage covers 20 T cell receptor beta chains from one sample sequenced in a study of CD8 T cells in Susac syndrome. cDNA came from roughly 0.5 to 1 ug RNA primed by random hexamers. Each CDR3 protein is one row after TCRdb ran MiXCR on the immunoSEQ multiplex PCR reads. The sample consists of 160,000 or so distinct CDR3 sequences, 95% of them appearing once. The sample comprised CD4+ T cells from PBMCs. Source of these receptors: a human donor with Susac syndrome.

This clonotype was counted once. V gene TRBV19 combines with J gene TRBJ1-2, with D maybe TRBD1 (5 bases). V lost 7 bases, J lost 5 bases, and 14 bases lay in between. The V gene's germline CDR1 is LNHDA and CDR2 SQIVND (reference sequence). The CDR3 has 13 residues. The chain's CDR3 is CASIHRLGYGYTF. The CDR3 DNA reads TGTGCCAGTATCCACAGGTTGGGTTATGGCTACACCTTC.

This clonotype was seen a handful of times. The chain carries TRBV7-2 and TRBJ1-6; the D is unclear. Deletions cut 1 base from V and 9 bases from J, with 7 bases between. CDR1 is SGHTA and CDR2 is FQGNSA in the germline V gene. This CDR3 region has 13 residues. The CDR3 nucleotides are TGTGCCAGCAGCTTAGATGGTGGTTCACCCCTCCACTTT. It is translated as CASSLDGGSPLHF.

The chain carries TRBV20-1 and TRBJ2-3, with 10 bases lining up with TRBD2. V trimming: 5 bases; J trimming: 2 bases; junction bases outside the gene matches: 4. Germline CDR1 is DFQATT and CDR2 is SNEGSKA (reference sequence). The CDR3 covers 14 residues. DNA of the CDR3: TGCAGTGCTCGAAGCGGGGGGGCCACAGATACGCAGTATTTT. It specifies CSARSGGATDTQYF.

The rearrangement joins TRBV12-3 or TRBV12-4 to TRBJ2-1, with D maybe TRBD2 (6 bases). The CDR3 is made up of 14 amino acids. V was pared by 3 bases and J by 4 bases, with 10 bases between. CDR3 residues: CASSLRDSYNEQFF. The CDR3 nucleotides read TGTGCCAGCAGTTTGAGGGACTCTTACAATGAGCAGTTCTTC.

The chain links TRBV3-1 to TRBJ2-1; 10 bases fit TRBD1. V gave up 5 bases and J gave up 6 bases; unmatched junction bases: 10. Germline lookup yields CDR1 LGHDT and CDR2 YNNKEL (reference sequence). The CDR3 consists of 16 residues. DNA of the CDR3: TGTGCCAGCAGCGGTCCCGGGACAGGGGCCCTCAATGAGCAGTTCTTC. Translated: CASSGPGTGALNEQFF.

The chain recombines TRBV5-4 with TRBJ2-3; TRBD2 matches at 12 bases. Germline CDR1 SGHNT, CDR2 YYREEE (reference sequence). V lost 10 bases to trimming and J lost 7 bases; unmatched junction nucleotides: 13. CDR3 size: 15 residues. The CDR3 bases are TGTGCCCTCCGGGCTAGCGGGGGGGCTAAGAATACGCAGTATTTT. This gives the protein CALRASGGAKNTQYF.

In this sample, this clonotype turned up once. This chain links TRBV29-1 with TRBJ1-1; D perhaps matches TRBD1 (5 bases). Per germline, CDR1 SQVTM and CDR2 ANQGSEA. CDR3 length: 15 amino acids. V was trimmed by 3 bases and J by 4 bases, leaving 18 bases between them. CDR3 residues: CSVDGGRWGSTEAFF. The CDR3 region has the DNA TGCAGCGTTGATGGGGGGAGGTGGGGTTCCACTGAAGCTTTCTTT.

This clonotype was recorded only once. J is TRBJ2-3 and V is TRBV20-1; 11 positions match TRBD2. V dropped 6 bases and J dropped 5; count of bases not matched to a gene: 7. From germline, CDR1 is DFQATT and CDR2 SNEGSKA (reference sequence). The CDR3 is 14 amino acids. The CDR3 region is CSASSGGAIDTQYF. As DNA, the CDR3 is TGCAGTGCCAGTAGCGGGGGGGCCATAGATACGCAGTATTTT.

With respect to this clonotype: At one end the junction does not follow the germline gene, possibly because of a read error. The gene calls are TRBV18 and TRBJ1-1; 7 positions agree with TRBD1. Germline CDR1 KGHSH, CDR2 LQKENI. The CDR3 loop spans 15 amino acids. The CDR3 region has the DNA TGTGCCAGCTCACCAGCAGGTCAAGGATCAAGGGGGCTCGGCTTT. Translation: CASSPAGQGSRGLGF.

The chain couples TRBV15 to TRBJ2-7; 9 bases line up with TRBD1. This CDR3 spans 14 amino acids. CDR1 is LNHNV, CDR2 YYDKDF, per germline (reference sequence). The V and J ends lost 6 bases and 2 bases, in that order; junction bases with no gene match: 5. CDR3 DNA: TGTGCCACCAGTCTTGACAGGGGGGCCTACGAGCAGTACTTC. Translation: CATSLDRGAYEQYF.

The J gene is TRBJ1-1, the V gene TRBV29-1; TRBD1 is a possible D gene (6 bases). Trimming took 2 bases from V and 1 from J, leaving 8 bases between them. Looked up from germline, CDR1 is SQVTM and CDR2 is ANQGSEA. The CDR3 consists of 13 residues. In nucleotides, the CDR3 is TGCAGCGTTGAAACAGGGCAGAACACTGAAGCTTTCTTT. Translation: CSVETGQNTEAFF. Drawing the rest from reference TRBV29-1 and TRBJ1-1, the complete variable domain is SAVISQKPSRDICQRGTSLTIQCQVDSQVTMMFWYRQQPGQSLTLIATANQGSEATYESGFVIDKFPISRPNLTFSTLTVSNMSPEDSSIYLCSVETGQNTEAFFGQGTRLTVV.

This clonotype was found once. V gene TRBV24-1 combines with J gene TRBJ2-1; D gene uncertain. CDR3 length: 13 residues. The germline gives CDR1 KGHDR, CDR2 SFDVKD. V was clipped by 5 bases and J by 7 bases, with 11 bases between them. CDR3 loop: CATSGGPGNEQFF. CDR3 coding DNA: TGTGCCACCAGTGGCGGCCCCGGGAATGAGCAGTTCTTC.

The J gene is TRBJ2-7, the V gene TRBV29-1, with 8 bases lining up with TRBD1. V dropped 2 bases and J dropped 7; count of bases not matched to a gene: 7. The germline CDR1 and CDR2 sequences are SQVTM and ANQGSEA. The CDR3 runs to 13 residues. The CDR3 region has the DNA TGCAGCGTTGAAACACGAACAGGGGGTGAGCAGTACTTC. Translation gives CSVETRTGGEQYF.

V is TRBV7-2 and J is TRBJ1-6; D is unclear. CDR3 length equals 15 residues. Germline loops: CDR1 SGHTA, CDR2 FQGNSA. V was trimmed by 2 bases and J by 8 bases, leaving 13 bases between them. This CDR3 is CASSLIGDRYSPLHF. CDR3 sequence (DNA): TGTGCCAGCAGCTTAATCGGAGACCGTTATTCACCCCTCCACTTT.

V gene TRBV19 combines with J gene TRBJ2-3, with TRBD1 as a possible D gene (5 bases). This CDR3 is 16 amino acids long. Germline values: CDR1 LNHDA, CDR2 SQIVND (reference sequence). V lost 1 base to trimming and J lost 3 bases, with 14 bases between them. CDR3 amino acids: CASSIGWQGRTDTQYF. The CDR3 DNA reads as TGTGCCAGTAGTATAGGATGGCAGGGTAGGACAGATACGCAGTATTTT.

This chain joins TRBV29-1 and TRBJ1-4, with 7 bases fitting TRBD1. CDR1 SQVTM and CDR2 ANQGSEA come from the germline V gene. Germline trimming cut 5 bases from V and 5 bases from J; bases unmatched to any gene: 5. CDR3 length: 13 residues. The CDR3 region is CSVRGQTNEKLFF. CDR3 sequence (DNA): TGCAGCGTTCGGGGACAGACCAATGAAAAACTGTTTTTT.

The chain joins TRBV20-1 to TRBJ1-2; a weak D match, TRBD1 (5 bases). V lost 6 bases and J 4 bases, leaving 9 bases between the germline ends. Germline loops: CDR1 DFQATT, CDR2 SNEGSKA (reference sequence). The length of the CDR3 is 11 residues. The CDR3 DNA reads TGCAGTGCAAGGGACGTCTATGGCTACACCTTC. It translates to CSARDVYGYTF.

This sequence joins TRBV2 and TRBJ2-3; 8 bases fit TRBD2. Germline V gene sequence: CDR1 SNHLY, CDR2 FYNNEI. The length of the CDR3 is 15 residues. V was clipped by 6 bases and J by 3 bases; unmatched bases: 8. CDR3 region: CASRSAGGGTDTQYF. For the CDR3, the DNA is TGTGCCAGCAGGTCTGCGGGGGGAGGAACAGATACGCAGTATTTT.

The genes are TRBV5-1 and TRBJ1-4; D call uncertain. In germline, CDR1 is SGHRS, CDR2 YFSETQ. V was shortened by 4 bases and J by 1 base, with 8 bases between the two germline ends. The CDR3 totals 14 residues. DNA for the CDR3: TGCGCCAGCAGCGACGGGAAAACTAATGAAAAACTGTTTTTT. Amino acid sequence: CASSDGKTNEKLFF.

This chain links TRBV5-1 with TRBJ2-1; tentative D call: TRBD2 (7 bases). In germline, CDR1 is SGHRS, CDR2 YFSETQ. V gave up 4 bases and J gave up 1 base, with 21 bases separating them. The CDR3 runs to 18 residues. This CDR3 reads CASSTGPTGRGSYNEQFF. CDR3 nucleotide sequence: TGCGCCAGCAGCACCGGCCCTACAGGGAGGGGATCCTACAATGAGCAGTTCTTC.